This TCR beta chain is from a study of radiotherapy plus CTLA-4 blockade in lung cancer. Study-level background: Of all patients, under 20% responded objectively and about 34% showed disease control. General observations from the study: Reportedly, early blood T cell clone dynamics best predicted response, with interferon-beta.

Germline loops: CDR1 SGHVS, CDR2 FNYEAQ. This CDR3 has 15 amino acids. V was shortened by 1 base and J by 7 bases, with 13 bases between the two germline ends. Comment on this clone: Its target is unknown.

Participants had chemo-refractory metastatic non-small-cell lung cancer and were treated with focal radiation plus ipilimumab CTLA-4 blockade. This table comes from immunoSEQ multiplex PCR, and its TCRdb copy is limited to in-frame clones, with some not included. The table includes some 70,000 clones, roughly four fifths detected once. The gene calls are TRBV7-6 and TRBJ1-4; the D gene is possibly TRBD1 (5 bases). The sequencing used peripheral blood, collected from a patient treated with radiotherapy plus ipilimumab. This sequence was found in a human donor with non-small cell lung cancer who had a partial response to radiotherapy plus ipilimumab. The CDR3 protein is CASSLGGGVGEKLFF. The DNA for the CDR3 is TGTGCCAGCAGCTTAGGTGGGGGGGTCGGTGAAAAACTGTTTTTT.